These T cell receptor beta chains were read from a single sample in a study of metastatic and nonmetastatic thyroid tumors. TCRdb re-called clones from the PCR reads using MiXCR. Here the sample spans just over 20,000 clones, 12% being singletons. Input material: blood. These receptors were collected from a male donor with papillary thyroid cancer or a benign thyroid nodule (not recorded which). Some clones in this sample may be carry-over from other donors' samples. Each CDR3 is given with its conserved first and last residue. D genes are given only for firm matches. Clone size is not always given. Where it is, it says once, few, many or a class for expanded clones.

v_gene: TRBV2
d_gene: -
j_gene: TRBJ2-7
abundance: many
CDR3nt: TGTGCCAGCAGTGCCAACGAGCAGTACTTC
CDR3aa: CASSANEQYF

v_gene: TRBV7-2
d_gene: -
j_gene: TRBJ2-2
abundance: many
CDR3nt: TGTGCCAGCAGCTTACGGCGCAACGGGGAGCTGTTTTTT
CDR3aa: CASSLRRNGELFF

v_gene: TRBV29-1
d_gene: -
j_gene: TRBJ2-4
abundance: many
CDR3nt: TGCAGCGTTATAGGGGCCCTAAACATTCAGTACTTC
CDR3aa: CSVIGALNIQYF

v_gene: TRBV6-2/TRBV6-3
d_gene: -
j_gene: TRBJ2-3
abundance: -
CDR3nt: TGTGCCAGCAGTTACCAGCCTCAGCTGGAGTGGGCAGATACGCAGTATTTT
CDR3aa: CASSYQPQLEWADTQYF

v_gene: TRBV29-1
d_gene: -
j_gene: TRBJ2-2
abundance: medium-sized
CDR3nt: TGCAGCGTTGCACGAGGGCGGGTCGGGGAGCTGTTTTTT
CDR3aa: CSVARGRVGELFF

v_gene: TRBV20-1
d_gene: -
j_gene: TRBJ2-7
abundance: many
CDR3nt: TGCAGTGCTCCCAGCACCAACTACGAGCAGTACTTC
CDR3aa: CSAPSTNYEQYF

v_gene: TRBV10-1
d_gene: TRBD1
j_gene: TRBJ2-1
abundance: many
CDR3nt: TGCGCCAGCAGTGAGTCACTGGGACAGCCTAATGAGCAGTTCTTC
CDR3aa: CASSESLGQPNEQFF

v_gene: TRBV20-1
d_gene: TRBD1
j_gene: TRBJ1-5
abundance: -
CDR3nt: TGCAGTGCTAGGGACAGGGGAGGTAATCAGCCCCAGCATTTT
CDR3aa: CSARDRGGNQPQHF

v_gene: TRBV19
d_gene: -
j_gene: TRBJ1-5
abundance: medium-sized
CDR3nt: TGTGCCAGTAGTAGGGTCTCGGGCAATCAGCCCCAGCATTTT
CDR3aa: CASSRVSGNQPQHF

v_gene: TRBV4-1
d_gene: TRBD2
j_gene: TRBJ2-1
abundance: many
CDR3nt: TGCGCCAGCAGCCAAGAGGGTAGCGGGAGGGTAGACAATGAGCAGTTCTTC
CDR3aa: CASSQEGSGRVDNEQFF

v_gene: TRBV6-1
d_gene: TRBD2
j_gene: TRBJ2-1
abundance: medium-sized
CDR3nt: TGTGCCAGCAGCTTCAGCGGGAGGGCGTCTGGGGAGCAGTTCTTC
CDR3aa: CASSFSGRASGEQFF

v_gene: TRBV6-4
d_gene: -
j_gene: TRBJ1-1
abundance: -
CDR3nt: TGTGCCAGCAGGTGGAACACTGAAGCTTTCTTT
CDR3aa: CASRWNTEAFF

v_gene: TRBV24-1
d_gene: TRBD2
j_gene: TRBJ2-1
abundance: medium-sized
CDR3nt: TGTGCCACCAGTGATATTAGCGGGAGCCGCTCCTACAATGAGCAGTTCTTC
CDR3aa: CATSDISGSRSYNEQFF

v_gene: TRBV9
d_gene: -
j_gene: TRBJ1-1
abundance: -
CDR3nt: TGTGCCAGCAGCGTAGGAGGTCTCGGGGCCTCCGAAGAAGCTTTCTTT
CDR3aa: CASSVGGLGASEEAFF

v_gene: TRBV12-3/TRBV12-4
d_gene: TRBD1
j_gene: TRBJ2-2
abundance: medium-sized
CDR3nt: TGTGCCAGCAGGGGGGACAGATACACCGGGGAGCTGTTTTTT
CDR3aa: CASRGDRYTGELFF

v_gene: TRBV12-3/TRBV12-4
d_gene: TRBD2
j_gene: TRBJ2-7
abundance: -
CDR3nt: TGTGCCAGCAGCCAAACTAGCGGGACACCTAACGAGCAGTACTTC
CDR3aa: CASSQTSGTPNEQYF

v_gene: TRBV12-3/TRBV12-4
d_gene: -
j_gene: TRBJ1-5
abundance: -
CDR3nt: TGTGCCAGCAGTTTATGGCAGGGATCGGATCAGCCCCAGCATTTT
CDR3aa: CASSLWQGSDQPQHF

v_gene: TRBV28
d_gene: -
j_gene: TRBJ2-4
abundance: many
CDR3nt: TGTGCCAGCAGACTGGTCGGTAAAAACATTCAGTACTTC
CDR3aa: CASRLVGKNIQYF

v_gene: TRBV6-1
d_gene: TRBD2
j_gene: TRBJ2-7
abundance: -
CDR3nt: TGTGCCAGCAGTGAGACGGGGGAGGGATCCTACGAGCAGTACTTC
CDR3aa: CASSETGEGSYEQYF

v_gene: TRBV6-1
d_gene: -
j_gene: TRBJ2-7
abundance: medium-sized
CDR3nt: TGTGCCAGCAGGATACCAGGGACGGCTGGCCGAGGGGACGAGCAGTACTTC
CDR3aa: CASRIPGTAGRGDEQYF

v_gene: TRBV3-1
d_gene: -
j_gene: TRBJ2-1
abundance: many
CDR3nt: TGTGCCAGCAGCCAAGAAGGGTATGAGCAGTTCTTC
CDR3aa: CASSQEGYEQFF

v_gene: TRBV12-3/TRBV12-4
d_gene: TRBD1
j_gene: TRBJ1-6
abundance: many
CDR3nt: TGTGCCAGCAGCGGGACAGAAGGACGTTCACCCCTCCACTTT
CDR3aa: CASSGTEGRSPLHF

v_gene: TRBV3-1
d_gene: -
j_gene: TRBJ2-5
abundance: many
CDR3nt: TGTGCCAGCAGCCAAGGGGGGCGAGAGACCCAGTACTTC
CDR3aa: CASSQGGRETQYF

v_gene: TRBV20-1
d_gene: -
j_gene: TRBJ2-3
abundance: many
CDR3nt: TGCAGTGCTAGAAACCAGAGGAACCCAGATACGCAGTATTTT
CDR3aa: CSARNQRNPDTQYF

v_gene: TRBV9
d_gene: -
j_gene: TRBJ2-1
abundance: many
CDR3nt: TGTGCCAGCAGCGTAGCCGGGAGTTACAATGAGCAGTTCTTC
CDR3aa: CASSVAGSYNEQFF

v_gene: TRBV27
d_gene: -
j_gene: TRBJ2-2
abundance: medium-sized
CDR3nt: TGTGCCAGCACCAGGAGCCGGACAGCGAACACCGGGGAGCTGTTTTTT
CDR3aa: CASTRSRTANTGELFF

v_gene: TRBV12-3/TRBV12-4
d_gene: -
j_gene: TRBJ1-5
abundance: medium-sized
CDR3nt: TGTGCCAGCAGTGGAGAGGGGGAGAGCCAGCATTTT
CDR3aa: CASSGEGESQHF

v_gene: TRBV19
d_gene: -
j_gene: TRBJ1-2
abundance: -
CDR3nt: TGTGCCAGTAGTGGGGAGGTGTTGGTTAATGGCTACACCTTC
CDR3aa: CASSGEVLVNGYTF

v_gene: TRBV11-2
d_gene: -
j_gene: TRBJ2-1
abundance: many
CDR3nt: TGTGCCAGCAGCTTAGTTACGGGACCTGGCAATGAGCAGTTCTTC
CDR3aa: CASSLVTGPGNEQFF

v_gene: TRBV10-3
d_gene: TRBD1
j_gene: TRBJ2-7
abundance: medium-sized
CDR3nt: TGTGCCGTATCCCAGGGGGCTAGCTCCTACGAGCAGTACTTC
CDR3aa: CAVSQGASSYEQYF

v_gene: TRBV6-4
d_gene: -
j_gene: TRBJ2-7
abundance: many
CDR3nt: TGTGCCAGCAGTGACAAGGAAGCGGTGCACGAGCAGTACTTC
CDR3aa: CASSDKEAVHEQYF

v_gene: TRBV7-4
d_gene: -
j_gene: TRBJ2-3
abundance: -
CDR3nt: TGTGCCAGCAGCTTAGGGGAAACAGGGCTCACAGATACGCAGTATTTT
CDR3aa: CASSLGETGLTDTQYF

v_gene: TRBV7-9
d_gene: -
j_gene: TRBJ2-1
abundance: many
CDR3nt: TGTGCCAGCAGCTTAGCGCACGGGAATGAGCAGTTCTTC
CDR3aa: CASSLAHGNEQFF

v_gene: TRBV20-1
d_gene: TRBD1
j_gene: TRBJ1-1
abundance: -
CDR3nt: TGCAGTGCTAGATGGACAGGGTCCACTGAAGCTTTCTTT
CDR3aa: CSARWTGSTEAFF

v_gene: TRBV11-3
d_gene: -
j_gene: TRBJ2-1
abundance: many
CDR3nt: TGTGCCAGCAGCGCAGGTTGGACCGAGGGGTACAATGAGCAGTTCTTC
CDR3aa: CASSAGWTEGYNEQFF

v_gene: TRBV2
d_gene: -
j_gene: TRBJ1-4
abundance: many
CDR3nt: TGTGCCAGCAGTGCCCAGGGTTTAAGTAGGGAAAAACTGTTTTTT
CDR3aa: CASSAQGLSREKLFF

v_gene: TRBV12-3/TRBV12-4
d_gene: -
j_gene: TRBJ2-5
abundance: many
CDR3nt: TGTGCCAGCAGTGATGAGTCTATTAACTTAAAAGAGACCCAGTACTTC
CDR3aa: CASSDESINLKETQYF

v_gene: TRBV3-1
d_gene: TRBD1
j_gene: TRBJ2-7
abundance: many
CDR3nt: TGTGCCAGCAGCCAAGTCCGGGACAGACGTTTCTCCTACGAGCAGTACTTC
CDR3aa: CASSQVRDRRFSYEQYF

v_gene: TRBV19
d_gene: -
j_gene: TRBJ1-1
abundance: few
CDR3nt: TGTGCCAGTAGTGTCAACATGAACACTGAAGCTTTCTTT
CDR3aa: CASSVNMNTEAFF

v_gene: TRBV7-8
d_gene: -
j_gene: TRBJ2-1
abundance: -
CDR3nt: TGTGCCAGCAGCTTAGACCGGGGTGGTGAGCAGTTCTTC
CDR3aa: CASSLDRGGEQFF

v_gene: TRBV12-3/TRBV12-4
d_gene: TRBD1
j_gene: TRBJ1-4
abundance: many
CDR3nt: TGTGCCAGCAGTTGGGACAGGAGGAATGAAAAACTGTTTTTT
CDR3aa: CASSWDRRNEKLFF

v_gene: TRBV5-8
d_gene: TRBD1
j_gene: TRBJ1-5
abundance: many
CDR3nt: TGTGCCAGCAGCTTTGAGGGACAGGCTCGGCAGCCCCAGCATTTT
CDR3aa: CASSFEGQARQPQHF

v_gene: TRBV6-2/TRBV6-3
d_gene: -
j_gene: TRBJ2-1
abundance: medium-sized
CDR3nt: TGTGCCAGCATCCCTGGGCTAGAGGGGAAAAATGAGCAGTTCTTC
CDR3aa: CASIPGLEGKNEQFF

v_gene: TRBV30
d_gene: TRBD1
j_gene: TRBJ2-7
abundance: -
CDR3nt: TGTGCCTGGGGGACCGGGACAGGGAACTACGAGCAGTACTTC
CDR3aa: CAWGTGTGNYEQYF

v_gene: TRBV29-1
d_gene: TRBD1
j_gene: TRBJ1-5
abundance: many
CDR3nt: TGCAGCGTTTCCGGGACAGCATCTGTATATGAGCCCCAGCATTTT
CDR3aa: CSVSGTASVYEPQHF

v_gene: TRBV5-1
d_gene: -
j_gene: TRBJ2-3
abundance: many
CDR3nt: TGCGCCAGCAGCTTTTGGACAGACACAGATACGCGGTATTTT
CDR3aa: CASSFWTDTDTRYF

v_gene: TRBV24-1
d_gene: -
j_gene: TRBJ1-1
abundance: few
CDR3nt: TGTGTCACCAGTGACTATGGGGCAGGGAGAGCTTTCTTT
CDR3aa: CVTSDYGAGRAFF

v_gene: TRBV5-1
d_gene: -
j_gene: TRBJ2-3
abundance: many
CDR3nt: TGCGCCAGCAGCCGAGGGACCCATAGCACAGATACGCAGTATTTT
CDR3aa: CASSRGTHSTDTQYF

v_gene: TRBV20-1
d_gene: TRBD1
j_gene: TRBJ1-2
abundance: -
CDR3nt: TGCAGTGCTCGGCAGGGGGCGACCGGCTATGGCTACACCTTC
CDR3aa: CSARQGATGYGYTF

v_gene: TRBV30
d_gene: TRBD2
j_gene: TRBJ2-3
abundance: many
CDR3nt: TGTGCCTGGAGTACCAGCGGGAGGTTTCAGGGAGATACGCAGTATTTT
CDR3aa: CAWSTSGRFQGDTQYF

v_gene: TRBV11-2
d_gene: TRBD2
j_gene: TRBJ2-7
abundance: -
CDR3nt: TGTGCCAGCAGCTTAGAAGCGGGGGCAGCAACTTACGAGCAGTACTTC
CDR3aa: CASSLEAGAATYEQYF

v_gene: TRBV12-3/TRBV12-4
d_gene: -
j_gene: TRBJ2-1
abundance: -
CDR3nt: TGTGCCAGCAGCACCGGGACTGGCGTCTTCAATGAGCAGTTCTTC
CDR3aa: CASSTGTGVFNEQFF

v_gene: TRBV7-9
d_gene: -
j_gene: TRBJ1-3
abundance: few
CDR3nt: TGTGCGCCTGGAAACACCATATATTTT
CDR3aa: CAPGNTIYF

v_gene: TRBV27
d_gene: -
j_gene: TRBJ1-2
abundance: medium-sized
CDR3nt: TGTGCCAGCAGTTACCGGGACGGTAGGCCAGGGTCTCGTGGCTACACCTTC
CDR3aa: CASSYRDGRPGSRGYTF

v_gene: TRBV18
d_gene: -
j_gene: TRBJ2-6
abundance: -
CDR3nt: TGTGCCAGCTCAGGCCCGGCAACCAACGTCCTGACTTTC
CDR3aa: CASSGPATNVLTF

v_gene: TRBV5-1
d_gene: -
j_gene: TRBJ1-1
abundance: -
CDR3nt: TGCGCCAGCAGCTGGGGGACGGTGGACACTGAAGCTTTCTTT
CDR3aa: CASSWGTVDTEAFF

v_gene: TRBV5-1
d_gene: TRBD1
j_gene: TRBJ1-1
abundance: many
CDR3nt: TGCGCCAGCAGCAGAGGGGGACAGGAGATGCGAGTGAACACTGAAGCTTTCTTT
CDR3aa: CASSRGGQEMRVNTEAFF

v_gene: TRBV25-1
d_gene: -
j_gene: TRBJ1-2
abundance: many
CDR3nt: TGTGCCAGCAGTGAATACTCTGATATTCCTAACTATGGCTACACCTTC
CDR3aa: CASSEYSDIPNYGYTF

v_gene: TRBV9
d_gene: -
j_gene: TRBJ1-1
abundance: many
CDR3nt: TGTGCCAGCAGCGTAGGCCAGGGGAACACTGAAGCTTTCTTT
CDR3aa: CASSVGQGNTEAFF